A single sample gave rise to the 14 T cell receptor beta chains below, sequenced in a study of T cells in Graves' hyperthyroidism and ophthalmopathy. From RNA transcripts, TCR beta CDR3 regions were amplified. Primed by the HTBI set, a first-round RT-PCR was run on the TCR CDR3. TCRdb reprocessed the multiplex PCR reads with MiXCR, giving one entry per CDR3 protein. This sample yields roughly 500,000 distinct CDR3 sequences, of which around 46% are seen a single time; 15% to 20% belongs to the top ten. Sequencing was done on a sample of peripheral blood or thyroid tissue (not recorded which). These receptors came from an adult woman with Graves' disease, either hyperthyroidism or ophthalmopathy (not recorded which).

There are a few counts of this clonotype. The chain employs TRBV30 and TRBJ1-2, with D uncertain. V lost 2 bases, J lost 1 base, and 11 bases lay in between. Germline lookup yields CDR1 GTSNPN and CDR2 SVGIG (reference sequence). CDR3 length equals 14 residues. The CDR3 spells CAWSRAARNYGYTF. The DNA of the CDR3 is TGTGCCTGGAGTCGGGCGGCCCGTAACTATGGCTACACCTTC.

This clonotype came up many times. The rearrangement uses TRBV7-6 and TRBJ1-5, with D possibly being TRBD1 (5 bases). This CDR3 spans 12 amino acids. Germline CDR1 SGHVS, CDR2 FNYEAQ. V shed 5 bases and J shed 5 bases, with 7 bases lying between them. As DNA, the CDR3 is TGTGCCAGCAGCGCCAGGGATCAGCCCCAGCATTTT. This sequence encodes CASSARDQPQHF.

This clonotype was detected ten times or more. The chain recombines TRBV20-1 with TRBJ1-2; D call uncertain. The CDR3 is 14 residues long. Between the trimmed V and J ends, which lost 0 bases and 6 bases, there was a span of 14 bases. CDR1 and CDR2 (germline): DFQATT, SNEGSKA (reference sequence). This chain's CDR3 is CSARDLVTIHGYTF. CDR3 DNA: TGCAGTGCTAGAGATCTTGTGACGATTCATGGCTACACCTTC.

This sequence joins TRBV20-1 and TRBJ2-7, with 10 positions matching TRBD2. The germline V gene encodes CDR1 DFQATT and CDR2 SNEGSKA (reference sequence). This CDR3 is built from 14 residues. The CDR3 DNA is TGCAGCGTTGAACAAGCGGGAGGGCCTGGTGAGCAGTACTTC. Its translation is CSVEQAGGPGEQYF.

This clonotype appeared a few times. Given a much more abundant clone one base away, this may be a read error. The chain employs TRBV28 and TRBJ1-1, with D unclear. The CDR3 is made up of 12 amino acids. Germline V gives CDR1 MDHEN, CDR2 SYDVKM. The CDR3 nucleotides are TGTGCCAGCAGGCCGCTGAACGCTGAAGCTTTCTTT. The encoded protein is CASRPLNAEAFF.

This CDR3 reads CSASRPGVQETQYF. The CDR3 nucleotides read TGCAGTGCTAGTCGTCCGGGAGTCCAAGAGACCCAGTACTTC. The rearrangement uses TRBV20-1 and TRBJ2-5; D possibly corresponds to TRBD2 (6 bases). Germline V gives CDR1 DFQATT, CDR2 SNEGSKA (reference sequence). With 3 bases removed from V and 1 base from J, the gap between germline ends came to 12 bases. This CDR3 region has 14 residues.

A note on this clonotype: As the CDR3 is not closed by the conserved phenylalanine or tryptophan, this likely results from a read error. It is unclear where the CDR3 begins or ends on the DNA, so no DNA is shown, and the CDR3 is as TCRdb lists it. The chain joins TRBV5-1 to TRBJ1-4; the table calls TRBD1, which could not be checked here. The CDR3 is 8 amino acids in total, end residues counted. The germline CDR1 and CDR2 sequences are SGHRS and YFSETQ. The CDR3 loop is CASSLVTG.

The rearrangement uses TRBV7-2 and TRBJ2-5, with a tentative D call TRBD2 (5 bases). The CDR3 has 16 residues. Trimming removed 2 bases at V and 1 base at J, with 14 bases between. The V gene's germline CDR1 is SGHTA and CDR2 FQGNSA. Written as DNA, the CDR3 is TGTGCCAGCAGCTTAATTCGAGGGAGCCCCCAAGAGACCCAGTACTTC. Translating gives CASSLIRGSPQETQYF.

This chain connects TRBV29-1 to TRBJ2-5; no definite D call. V dropped 6 bases and J dropped 3 bases, with 5 bases sitting between them. Per the germline V gene, CDR1 is SQVTM and CDR2 is ANQGSEA. The CDR3 sequence is 10 residues long. CDR3 amino acids: CSVTKETQYF. CDR3 nucleotide sequence: TGCAGCGTGACAAAAGAGACCCAGTACTTC. The variable domain in full, with the rest retrieved from reference TRBV29-1 and TRBJ2-5, is SAVISQKPSRDICQRGTSLTIQCQVDSQVTMMFWYRQQPGQSLTLIATANQGSEATYESGFVIDKFPISRPNLTFSTLTVSNMSPEDSSIYLCSVTKETQYFGPGTRLLVL.

The table lists this clonotype with many counts. The gene calls are TRBV30 and TRBJ1-4, with D unresolved. Germline V gene sequence: CDR1 GTSNPN, CDR2 SVGIG (reference sequence). V was cut by 5 bases and J by 8 bases, with 9 bases left in between. This CDR3 is 11 amino acids long. The CDR3 loop is CAWRHLEKLFF. The CDR3 bases are TGTGCCTGGCGCCACCTAGAAAAACTGTTTTTT.

In this sample, this clonotype turned up many times. The V gene is TRBV6-5, the J gene TRBJ2-7; no clear D. The germline V gene encodes CDR1 MNHEY and CDR2 SVGAGI. The CDR3 is 14 amino acids. Trimming removed 2 bases at V and 2 bases at J, with 10 bases between. The CDR3 loop reads CASSYRALTYEQYF. Here the CDR3 DNA reads TGTGCCAGCAGTTACAGGGCCTTGACCTACGAGCAGTACTTC.

The V gene is TRBV7-9, the J gene TRBJ1-1; TRBD1 is a possible D gene (6 bases). The germline CDR1 and CDR2 sequences are SEHNR and FQNEAQ (reference sequence). V lost 5 bases and J 6 bases, leaving 13 bases between the germline ends. This CDR3 is 13 amino acids long. Written as DNA, the CDR3 is TGTGCCAGCAGCCAGGGGCAGGGAGCTGAAGCTTTCTTT. Its translation is CASSQGQGAEAFF.

This chain joins TRBV6-2 or TRBV6-3 and TRBJ2-3; no reliable D call. Germline-derived CDR1 and CDR2 are MNHEY and SVGEGT. CDR3 length: 13 amino acids. Trimming took 4 bases from V and 5 from J, leaving 10 bases between them. The CDR3 DNA follows: TGTGCCAGCAGTTGGCTGGGCAGAGATACGCAGTATTTT. Translated: CASSWLGRDTQYF.

This chain's CDR3 is CASSVDWDQPQHF. CDR3 coding DNA: TGTGCCAGCAGCGTGGACTGGGATCAGCCCCAGCATTTT. The rearrangement uses TRBV7-2 and TRBJ1-5; D is ambiguous. Trimming cost V 5 bases and J 5 bases, with 10 bases left between them. Germline V gives CDR1 SGHTA, CDR2 FQGNSA. CDR3 size: 13 residues.